The 26 T cell receptor beta chains in this list originate from one sample, sequenced in a study of blood T cells in healthy people across ages. Primed by a sample-barcoded 5' primer and a J-beta primer mix, a second PCR proceeded for about 7 to 11 cycles. TCRdb re-derived calls from the 5' RACE reads in MiXCR, one entry per CDR3 protein. The table has around 700,000 distinct CDR3 sequences, 20% to 25% seen once. These data also featured in a second study, about T cells of mothers and their children.

Sequenced sample: blood. All receptors derive from a boy between 10 and 17 years old in good health.

This clonotype was counted a few times. The chain combines TRBV7-9 with TRBJ2-7; the D is unclear. The CDR3 loop spans 13 amino acids. Germline CDR1 SEHNR, CDR2 FQNEAQ (reference sequence). Trimming took off 4 bases at V and 0 bases at J, with 7 bases between the two ends. The DNA of the CDR3 is TGTGCCAGCAGCTCGGACGTCTCCTACGAGCAGTACTTC. Translation: CASSSDVSYEQYF.

This clonotype was recorded many times. The chain combines TRBV6-1 with TRBJ2-1, with a tentative D call TRBD2 (6 bases). Germline V gene lookup returns CDR1 MNHNS and CDR2 SASEGT. The germline V and J ends were trimmed by 0 bases and 13 bases, with 13 bases remaining between them. CDR3 length: 13 amino acids. CDR3 residues: CASSEAGLRYQFF. Written as DNA, the CDR3 is TGTGCCAGCAGTGAAGCCGGACTACGGTATCAGTTCTTC.

This clonotype has just a few counts. The rearrangement uses TRBV4-1 and TRBJ1-4; TRBD1 might be the D (5 bases). The germline V gene has CDR1 MGHRA and CDR2 YSYEKL. V lost 0 bases and J lost 3, with 8 bases in between. This CDR3 is built from 15 residues. In nucleotides, the CDR3 is TGCGCCAGCAGCCAAGACAGGGCCGCTAATGAAAAACTGTTTTTT. Protein: CASSQDRAANEKLFF.

The chain combines TRBV29-1 with TRBJ2-2; D remains ambiguous. This CDR3 contains 13 residues. Trimming cost V 4 bases and J 6 bases, with 12 bases left between them. The V gene's germline CDR1 is SQVTM and CDR2 ANQGSEA. CDR3 amino acids: CSVGASVPGELFF. The CDR3 DNA is TGCAGCGTTGGGGCCAGCGTTCCCGGGGAGCTGTTTTTT.

The chain combines TRBV15 with TRBJ2-3; 8 positions match TRBD2. Germline assignment: CDR1 LNHNV and CDR2 YYDKDF (reference sequence). V shed 8 bases and J 4 bases; nucleotides not matched to a gene: 5. This CDR3 spans 13 amino acids. The CDR3 DNA sequence: TGTGCCACCGTAAGCGGGGGCCCAGATACGCAGTATTTT. This translates into CATVSGGPDTQYF. Looking up the rest from reference TRBV15 and TRBJ2-3 gives the full variable domain: DAMVIQNPRYQVTQFGKPVTLSCSQTLNHNVMYWYQQKSSQAPKLLFHYYDKDFNNEADTPDNFQSRRPNTSFCFLDIRSPGLGDTAMYLCATVSGGPDTQYFGPGTRLTVL.

V and J are TRBV29-1 and TRBJ2-1, with 9 bases aligning to TRBD2. The trim removed 0 bases at V and 7 bases at J, leaving 4 bases unmatched. Germline V gene data show CDR1 as SQVTM and CDR2 as ANQGSEA. CDR3 length: 14 amino acids. The CDR3 protein is CSVEEVREGNEQFF. CDR3 DNA: TGCAGCGTTGAAGAAGTGCGGGAGGGAAATGAGCAGTTCTTC.

The gene calls are TRBV20-1 and TRBJ2-1; D remains unclear. The length of the CDR3 is 13 residues. Between the trimmed V and J ends, which lost 6 bases and 5 bases, there was a span of 14 bases. Germline V gene sequence: CDR1 DFQATT, CDR2 SNEGSKA (reference sequence). Here the CDR3 reads CSALYDRDNEQFF. The DNA of the CDR3 is TGCAGTGCCCTATACGACCGGGACAATGAGCAGTTCTTC.

This chain joins TRBV2 and TRBJ2-5; TRBD1 matches at 10 bases. With the DNA end fitting TRBJ2-7 better, the J assignment may be wrong. The CDR3 has 15 amino acids. CDR1 SNHLY and CDR2 FYNNEI come from the germline V gene. CDR3 sequence: CASGRDRGTPYEQYF. CDR3 in DNA: TGTGCCAGCGGACGGGACAGGGGAACACCCTACGAGCAGTACTTC.

This clonotype was seen at least ten times. V and J are TRBV13 and TRBJ2-5; D not resolved. From germline, CDR1 is PRHDT and CDR2 FYEKMQ (reference sequence). CDR3 length: 14 amino acids. V shed 5 bases and J shed 4 bases, with 14 bases lying between them. The DNA of the CDR3 is TGTGCCAGCAGCCCTACGGGCCTGGGAGAGACCCAGTACTTC. It specifies CASSPTGLGETQYF.

This clonotype was observed a few times. This CDR3 reads CASSFNTRPYNEQFF. The CDR3 coding sequence is TGTGCCAGCAGCTTTAACACCAGACCCTACAATGAGCAGTTCTTC. The V gene is TRBV7-9, the J gene TRBJ2-1, with no clear D. The CDR3 covers 15 residues. The ends were cut back, 3 bases at V and 2 bases at J, with 11 bases in the middle. Germline V gene data show CDR1 as SEHNR and CDR2 as FQNEAQ (reference sequence).

A few counts support this clonotype. The chain uses TRBV4-1 and TRBJ2-5; TRBD1 is a possible D gene (7 bases). Trimming took off 0 bases at V and 2 bases at J, with 10 bases between the two ends. Per germline, CDR1 MGHRA and CDR2 YSYEKL. The CDR3 runs to 15 residues. The CDR3 is CASSQETGTQETQYF. CDR3 DNA: TGCGCCAGCAGCCAAGAGACAGGGACTCAAGAGACCCAGTACTTC.

This clonotype appeared a few times. The CDR3 protein is CASSVATGNYGYTF. In DNA form, the CDR3 reads TGTGCCAGCAGCGTAGCTACGGGAAACTATGGCTACACCTTC. The rearrangement uses TRBV9 and TRBJ1-2; D not certain. V lost 0 bases to trimming and J lost 2 bases, with 8 bases between them. This CDR3 is 14 amino acids long. In germline, CDR1 is SGDLS, CDR2 YYNGEE.

This chain joins TRBV29-1 and TRBJ1-2, with D possibly TRBD1 on 6 matching bases. Germline CDR1 is SQVTM and CDR2 is ANQGSEA. V was shortened by 4 bases and J by 6 bases, with 21 bases between the two germline ends. CDR3 length equals 15 residues. As DNA, the CDR3 is TGCAGCGTTGTGTGGTTTTCGGGGGCGGGAAATGGCTACACCTTC. Translation: CSVVWFSGAGNGYTF.

The V gene is TRBV3-1, the J gene TRBJ2-3; possibly TRBD1 or TRBD2 for D (6 bases each). V lost 1 base, J lost 5 bases, and 13 bases lay in between. CDR3 size: 15 residues. Germline values: CDR1 LGHDT, CDR2 YNNKEL (reference sequence). The CDR3 nucleotides read TGTGCCAGCAGCCAAGGTAGACTAGGGGGAGATACGCAGTATTTT. As protein: CASSQGRLGGDTQYF.

The J gene is TRBJ2-3, the V gene TRBV28; a weak D match, TRBD1 (6 bases). The CDR3 runs 15 residues. The V gene's germline CDR1 is MDHEN and CDR2 SYDVKM. V was pared by 9 bases and J by 2 bases, with 18 bases between. The CDR3 DNA reads as TGTGCCAGTCATGGCCGGGACAAACTCACAGATACGCAGTATTTT. This gives the protein CASHGRDKLTDTQYF.

This chain uses TRBV20-1 with TRBJ2-5; TRBD1 matches 8 bases. The J call may be in error: the DNA end matches TRBJ2-7 better. The CDR3 loop spans 13 amino acids. Germline values: CDR1 DFQATT, CDR2 SNEGSKA (reference sequence). Here the CDR3 reads CSVSTGDTYEQYF. CDR3 DNA sequence: TGCAGTGTCTCGACAGGGGACACCTACGAGCAGTACTTC.

Only a few counts were recorded for this clonotype. The chain joins TRBV29-1 to TRBJ2-4, with a tentative D call TRBD1 (5 bases). V shed 3 bases and J shed 2 bases, with 11 bases lying between them. The CDR3 length is 14 residues. Germline V gene lookup returns CDR1 SQVTM and CDR2 ANQGSEA. CDR3 bases: TGCAGCGTTGACGGCCAGGGAACCAAAAACATTCAGTACTTC. Its translation: CSVDGQGTKNIQYF.

CDR3 protein: CASSQTRSGLVDNEQFF. The CDR3 DNA is TGTGCCAGCAGCCAGACCCGATCGGGACTAGTAGACAATGAGCAGTTCTTC. This chain connects TRBV3-1 to TRBJ2-5, with 8 bases fitting TRBD2. The J call may be in error: the DNA end matches TRBJ2-1 better. Germline-derived CDR1 and CDR2 are LGHDT and YNNKEL (reference sequence). The CDR3 is 17 amino acids.

A few counts support this clonotype. An end of the junction does not agree with germline; a read error may underlie this. The gene calls are TRBV4-1 and TRBJ2-1, with D uncertain. The CDR3 has 15 amino acids. Germline CDR1 and CDR2: MGHRA and YSYEKL. In DNA, the CDR3 is TGCGCCAGCAGCCAAGGATGGGGTCCCCAAGAGACCCAGTATTTC. Residues: CASSQGWGPQETQYF.

This clonotype was recorded once. The V call is TRBV7-2, the J call TRBJ2-6; D is unresolved. Germline values: CDR1 SGHTA, CDR2 FQGNSA. The CDR3 is 16 residues long. V dropped 1 base and J dropped 4 bases, with 11 bases sitting between them. The CDR3 sequence is CASSLVPGMGANVLTF. The CDR3 DNA follows: TGTGCCAGCAGCTTAGTCCCCGGTATGGGGGCCAACGTCCTGACTTTC.

This clonotype was counted only a few times. An end of the junction differs from the germline gene, which may be a read error. In DNA, the CDR3 is TGTGCCAGCAGCCAAAACTATGGCCACACCTTC. Protein sequence: CASSQNYGHTF. The V and J genes are TRBV7-2 and TRBJ1-2; unclear D gene. Germline V gives CDR1 SGHTA, CDR2 FQGNSA. This CDR3 has 11 amino acids.

The V gene is TRBV7-8, the J gene TRBJ2-1; the D gene is possibly TRBD2 (5 bases). Trimming removed 3 bases at V and 4 bases at J, with 19 bases between. CDR3 size: 17 residues. CDR1 SGHVS and CDR2 FQNEAQ come from the germline V gene. Here the CDR3 DNA reads TGTGCCAGCAGCTTCCCGCCTACAGCGGTCCTTTACAATGAGCAGTTCTTC. Translated: CASSFPPTAVLYNEQFF.

The table lists this clonotype with a few counts. The CDR3 spells CASSPNGAGDNYGYTF. CDR3 nucleotide sequence: TGTGCCAGCAGCCCTAATGGGGCAGGGGATAACTATGGCTACACCTTC. V usage is TRBV9 and J usage is TRBJ1-2; a weak D match, TRBD1 (6 bases). This CDR3 is built from 16 residues. Per the germline V gene, CDR1 is SGDLS and CDR2 is YYNGEE. The ends were cut back, 4 bases at V and 1 base at J, with 17 bases in the middle.

At least ten counts were recorded for this clonotype. This chain joins TRBV20-1 and TRBJ2-2; D gene uncertain. The V and J ends lost 3 bases and 6 bases respectively, with 14 bases between them. The CDR3 spans 14 residues. Germline values: CDR1 DFQATT, CDR2 SNEGSKA (reference sequence). The chain's CDR3 is CSASRTYGAGELFF. CDR3 bases: TGCAGTGCTAGTCGCACCTATGGGGCCGGGGAGCTGTTTTTT.

The V gene is TRBV20-1, the J gene TRBJ2-5; the match to TRBD2 covers 11 bases. The end of the DNA fits TRBJ2-1 better, so the J call may be wrong. Germline V gene data show CDR1 as DFQATT and CDR2 as SNEGSKA (reference sequence). The CDR3 loop spans 15 amino acids. CDR3 nucleotides: TGCAGTGCTAGAGATCGGCTAGCGGGGGGCCCATCCCAGTTCTTC. This translates into CSARDRLAGGPSQFF.

V usage is TRBV2 and J usage is TRBJ2-2; weak D call: TRBD2 (6 bases). Germline CDR1 reads SNHLY; CDR2 reads FYNNEI. The ends were cut back, 8 bases at V and 4 bases at J, with 11 bases in the middle. CDR3 length: 13 residues. CDR3 coding DNA: TGTGCCAGCGTCATAGCGGCCACCGGGGAGCTGTTTTTT. Its protein is CASVIAATGELFF.